Detailed here is one T cell receptor (beta chain). Its binding antigen is unknown. It has no much larger one-base neighbor in the sample; base qualities were not kept. The sample originates from a study of blood T cell repertoires in COVID-19 (dated by TCRdb to 2018 to 2021). Background on the whole study: The collaborator samples originated in the United States, Italy and Spain and spanned the acute and convalescent phases of COVID-19. The material from the prospective study consisted of cDNA or gDNA derived from T cells, B-cell-depleted T cells, or PBMCs. Deeply sampled blood TCRbeta repertoires from subjects exposed to, actively infected with, or recovered from COVID-19 were included in the dataset. The repertoires were released in a freely available public database meant as a resource for research on the immune response to SARS-CoV-2. Samples were obtained from the ongoing ImmuneRACE study (first 160 participants) and from about 1,300 subjects provided by 6 global collaborators. Sample metadata almost always included a de-identified subject ID, COVID-19 status, age in years and sex. Where available, HLA class I and class II types were taken from metadata supplied by the sample provider and were not determined by assay-based typing.

The collaborating institutions used their own protocols to collect whole blood in K2EDTA tubes. For TCRbeta analysis, collaborators shipped samples as frozen whole blood, isolated PBMCs, or DNA extracted from either of those sample types. The immunoSEQ Assay, a bias-controlled multiplex PCR, was used to amplify TCRbeta CDR3 regions from genomic DNA. The original pipeline was this. The number of nucleated cells in each sample was estimated by amplification of reference gene primers within the assay. To quantify the absolute abundance of each unique TCRbeta CDR3 rearrangement, sequence reads were collapsed and filtered. For each sample, productive Simpson clonality was calculated as the square root of Simpson's diversity index across productive rearrangements. TCRdb limited this immuneACCESS table to in-frame rearrangements with V and J called. A share of clones is missing; checked studies link under half to unresolved V genes, and the rest is unexplained. V, J and clone size are taken as reported in that table, and D and trimming were inferred from the DNA itself. The sample contains 150,000 to 160,000 clones, around nine tenths of them found a single time. The leading ten clones occupy under 2.5% of the sample.

General conclusions and limits of the study: The amount of clinical and demographic metadata varied by source and participant and was provided uncurated.

The source material was peripheral blood. The TCR comes from a woman in her seventies with acute or convalescent COVID-19.

The sequenced DNA: TGTGCCAGCAGCGAAAGTAACAGGGTTGGCTATGGCTACACCTTC. Translated, this is CASSESNRVGYGYTF. Recombination connected TRBV7-9 to TRBJ1-2, and perhaps TRBD1 as D gene, on 6 matching bases. Measured from the cysteine to the phenylalanine, the CDR3 is 15 residues long. Left in the record is the CDR3 DNA by itself, 45 bases read in frame from the first base. CDR1 SEHNR and CDR2 FQNEAQ are derived from the germline V gene (reference sequence). V was cut back by 5 bases and J by 4 bases, leaving a gap of 17 bases between them. Beyond the CDR3, the reference TRBV7-9 and TRBJ1-2 genes provide the residues; the full variable domain reads: DTGVSQNPRHKITKRGQNVTFRCDPISEHNRLYWYRQTLGQGPEFLTYFQNEAQLEKSRLLSDRFSAERPKGSFSTLEIQRTEQGDSAMYLCASSESNRVGYGYTFGSGTRLTVV.